Listed below are T cell receptor beta chains from one sample, sequenced in a study of human T cells and chemical hapten exposure. TCRdb processed the RACE reads anew with MiXCR; each CDR3 protein has one entry. The table records about 99,000 distinct CDR3 sequences, around 12% of them present only once. Sequences were derived from whole blood, sampled in connection with sensitization to the hapten diphenylcyclopropenone (DPC). The source is a woman in her 40s with alopecia areata. Some clones in this sample may be carry-over from other donors' samples. Both conserved end residues are part of each CDR3. The D gene is left open where the match is weak. For some rows the clone size is stated as once, few or many, or as a class when expanded; others skip it.

>TRBV27|TRBD1|many|13|TRBJ1-2
CASSIGTGFGYTF
TGTGCCAGCAGTATAGGGACAGGGTTCGGCTACACCTTC
>TRBV7-8|TRBD2|NA|15|TRBJ2-5
CASSSYIAGGETQYF
TGTGCCAGCAGCTCATACATAGCGGGAGGAGAGACCCAGTACTTC
>TRBV4-3|NA|NA|14|TRBJ2-3
CASSRAWAGGTQYF
TGCGCCAGCAGCCGGGCGTGGGCCGGTGGTACGCAGTATTTT
>TRBV29-1|TRBD1|many|12|TRBJ2-5
CSVRQGEETQYF
TGCAGCGTTAGACAGGGTGAAGAGACCCAGTACTTC
>TRBV30|TRBD2|few|14|TRBJ2-3
CAWSPRGAGDTQYF
TGTGCCTGGAGTCCCCGGGGAGCGGGGGATACGCAGTATTTT
>TRBV6-4|NA|many|11|TRBJ2-2
CASRNTGELFF
TGTGCCAGCAGAAACACCGGGGAGCTGTTTTTT
>TRBV7-2|NA|many|14|TRBJ2-3
CASKDRGGTDTQYF
TGTGCCAGCAAGGACAGAGGAGGCACAGATACGCAGTATTTT
>TRBV28|TRBD1|few|14|TRBJ2-7
CASRNQGASYEQYF
TGTGCCAGCAGAAACCAGGGGGCATCCTACGAGCAGTACTTC
>TRBV5-1|TRBD1|few|15|TRBJ2-3
CASSPRQGAQHTQYF
TGCGCCAGCAGCCCCAGACAGGGGGCGCAACATACGCAGTATTTT
>TRBV7-2|NA|few|14|TRBJ2-1
CASSFQQADNEQFF
TGTGCCAGCAGCTTTCAGCAAGCTGACAATGAGCAGTTCTTC
>TRBV7-6|NA|NA|14|TRBJ2-7
CASSLSPGDYEQYF
TGTGCCAGCAGCTTATCTCCAGGGGACTACGAGCAGTACTTC
>TRBV5-6|NA|NA|14|TRBJ1-5
CASRKGVSNQPQHF
TGTGCCAGCAGGAAGGGGGTTAGCAATCAGCCCCAGCATTTT
>TRBV29-1|NA|few|13|TRBJ1-1
CSARTGTDTEAFF
TGCAGCGCCAGAACGGGGACGGACACTGAAGCTTTCTTT
>TRBV28|NA|NA|13|TRBJ2-3
CASRPGSTDTQYF
TGTGCCAGCAGGCCCGGGAGCACAGATACGCAGTATTTT
>TRBV7-9|NA|many|14|TRBJ1-1
CASSLEGPGTEAFF
TGTGCCAGCAGCTTAGAAGGGCCAGGGACTGAAGCTTTCTTT
>TRBV6-1|TRBD1|many|14|TRBJ2-7
CASSESQGASEQYF
TGTGCCAGCAGTGAATCACAGGGGGCCAGCGAGCAGTACTTC
>TRBV4-1|NA|NA|15|TRBJ2-5
CASSQVFRIEETQYF
TGCGCCAGCAGCCAAGTTTTCCGGATTGAAGAGACCCAGTACTTC
>TRBV7-9|NA|few|15|TRBJ2-2
CASSSQGTNTGELFF
TGTGCCAGCAGCTCACAGGGTACGAACACCGGGGAGCTGTTTTTT
>TRBV18|TRBD1|NA|15|TRBJ2-6
CASSPTGDGANVLTF
TGTGCCAGCTCACCGACAGGGGATGGGGCCAACGTCCTGACTTTC
>TRBV6-2/TRBV6-3|NA|NA|17|TRBJ1-5
CASSYPAWTVSNQPQHF
TGTGCCAGCAGTTACCCGGCGTGGACCGTGAGCAATCAGCCCCAGCATTTT
>TRBV18|NA|many|13|TRBJ2-1
CASSVPGGAEQFF
TGTGCCAGCTCAGTGCCAGGTGGGGCTGAGCAGTTCTTC
>TRBV12-2|NA|few|15|TRBJ1-2
CASRLGQGHYGGYTF
TGTGCAAGTCGCTTAGGCCAAGGACACTATGGAGGCTACACCTTC
>TRBV9|TRBD1|few|15|TRBJ2-1
CASSATGGPYNEQFF
TGTGCCAGCAGTGCGACAGGGGGTCCCTACAATGAGCAGTTCTTC
>TRBV7-8|NA|NA|16|TRBJ1-5
CASSLVIRGGNQPQHF
TGTGCCAGCAGCTTAGTGATCAGGGGTGGCAATCAGCCCCAGCATTTT
>TRBV20-1|NA|few|16|TRBJ1-5
CSADRGASLTRQPQHF
TGCAGTGCTGACCGGGGCGCCAGTCTTACCCGACAGCCCCAGCATTTT
>TRBV11-2|NA|many|13|TRBJ2-1
CASSLEYGGEQFF
TGTGCCAGCAGCTTAGAGTACGGCGGCGAGCAGTTCTTC
>TRBV10-3|NA|NA|14|TRBJ1-4
CAISGQAGSEKLFF
TGTGCCATCAGTGGGCAGGCTGGTAGTGAAAAACTGTTTTTT
>TRBV6-2/TRBV6-3|TRBD2|NA|22|TRBJ2-1
CASSYRHAGTSGRGSSYNEQFF
TGTGCCAGCAGTTACCGGCATGCCGGGACTAGCGGGAGGGGCTCGTCTTACAATGAGCAGTTCTTC
>TRBV20-1|NA|many|15|TRBJ2-1
CSARDLASGVGEQFF
TGCAGTGCTAGAGATCTAGCTAGTGGGGTAGGTGAGCAGTTCTTC
>TRBV7-8|NA|many|14|TRBJ2-1
CASSTPREYNEQFF
TGTGCCAGCAGCACCCCTAGGGAATACAATGAGCAGTTCTTC
>TRBV7-8|NA|many|15|TRBJ1-5
CANQKGDHSNQPQHF
TGTGCCAACCAGAAGGGGGACCATAGCAATCAGCCCCAGCATTTT
>TRBV9|NA|NA|15|TRBJ2-1
CASSVDPGSGNEQFF
TGTGCCAGCAGCGTAGATCCGGGAAGCGGCAATGAGCAGTTCTTC
>TRBV27|TRBD2|few|16|TRBJ2-3
CASSSVAGFYTDTQYF
TGTGCCAGCAGTTCCGTAGCGGGGTTTTACACAGATACGCAGTATTTT
>TRBV5-4|NA|NA|14|TRBJ1-3
CASSHRSRGNTIYF
TGTGCCAGCAGCCATCGTAGCCGTGGAAACACCATATATTTT
>TRBV20-1|NA|NA|12|TRBJ2-7
CSAPDEIYEQYF
TGCAGTGCTCCGGACGAGATCTACGAGCAGTACTTC
>TRBV6-5|NA|NA|14|TRBJ1-1
CASSSPRERTEAFF
TGTGCCAGCAGTTCCCCCAGGGAGCGGACTGAAGCTTTCTTT